The T cell receptor beta chain described here comes from a study of OX40 agonist ivuxolimab in advanced cancers. Turning to the study itself: While on treatment, patients had intravenous ivuxolimab at 0.01 to 10 mg/kg every 2 weeks. Cancers in dose escalation were hepatocellular, melanoma, renal cell and head and neck. The study, taken as a whole, reports: More expanded clones were found, on average, in CD8+ than in CD4+ T cells. In the 0.1 to 3.0 mg/kg range, CD4+ and CD8+ blood T cells had expanded clonally by week 6.

Trimming took 7 bases from V and 7 from J; bases not matched to a gene: 13. The germline gives CDR1 SGHDT, CDR2 YYEEEE. The CDR3 length is 14 residues. This clone has only a few counts. Its antigen is not identified. Generated by immunoSEQ multiplex PCR, the TCRdb table keeps only in-frame clones and is missing some. The sample has 25,000 to 40,000 clones, 82% seen once; the top ten hold 20% to 25%. The sequencing used CD4+ or CD8+ T cells sorted from blood, collected in a trial of the OX40 agonist ivuxolimab. The V gene is TRBV5-6, the J gene TRBJ2-7; 8 bases line up with TRBD2. The receptor was derived from an adult with an advanced solid tumor such as melanoma, head and neck, liver or kidney cancer. CDR3 sequence (DNA): TGTGCCAGCGTCCCGACTAGCGCTCCTTTGGAGCAGTACTTC. Amino acid sequence: CASVPTSAPLEQYF.